This T cell receptor (beta chain) was identified during a study of early T cells in non-severe SARS-CoV-2 infection. The CDR3 sequence is 14 residues long. V lost 7 bases and J lost 4; bases outside the gene matches: 7. The germline gives CDR1 LNHDA, CDR2 SQIVND (reference sequence). TCRdb reprocessed the 5' RACE reads with MiXCR, giving one entry per CDR3 protein. The sample shows over 95,000 distinct CDR3 sequences, roughly 17% of them seen only once. The sequence was collected from an adult who was a healthcare worker with PCR-confirmed SARS-CoV-2 infection or an uninfected control (not recorded which). V is TRBV19 and J is TRBJ1-5; 7 bases are a match to TRBD1. The sequenced sample consisted of whole blood. The CDR3 protein is CASNLRDSNQPQHF. In DNA form, the CDR3 reads TGTGCCAGTAATCTCCGGGACAGTAATCAGCCCCAGCATTTT. Supplemented by reference TRBV19 and TRBJ1-5, the full variable domain reads DGGITQSPKYLFRKEGQNVTLSCEQNLNHDAMYWYRQDPGQGLRLIYYSQIVNDFQKGDIAEGYSVSREKKESFPLTVTSAQKNPTAFYLCASNLRDSNQPQHFGDGTRLSIL.